This T cell receptor (beta chain) was recorded in a study of immune evolution from preneoplasia to lung adenocarcinoma. Overall study findings and caveats: T cell clonality was higher in KRAS-mutant than EGFR-mutant or wild-type nodules. Top clone share appeared to fall from AAH through AIS, MIA, adenocarcinoma.

Patients had resection in Japan or China between about 2013 and 2017. After pathologic assessment, macro-dissection selected premalignant or tumor cells for extraction. For this clone: Antigen unknown.

The assay was immunoSEQ multiplex PCR, and TCRdb's table has in-frame clones only and misses some. The data contain 39,000 or so clones, approximately 80% of them singletons. The CDR3 sequence is 13 residues long. Trimming removed 9 bases at V and 5 bases at J, with 16 bases between. Germline V CDR1 and CDR2: MNHEY, SMNVEV (reference sequence). Source material: FFPE invasive lung adenocarcinoma tissue. The TCR originated in a person between 55 and 70 years old with lung adenocarcinoma. The chain joins TRBV27 to TRBJ1-2; possible D gene TRBD1, 5 bases. The CDR3 region has the DNA TGTGCCAGTAGACAGAGGTCTTCTTATGGCTACACCTTC. Amino acid sequence: CASRQRSSYGYTF.